Below, 27 T cell receptor beta chains from the same sample are listed, as sequenced in a study of cytomegalovirus exposure and HLA in healthy donors. Use of 60 Vbeta and 13 Jbeta primers characterized the PCR. The data were produced by immunoSEQ multiplex PCR, yet TCRdb's version contains in-frame clones alone and is incomplete. This table holds about 150,000 clones, about 75% found once. Sample: PBMCs. The receptor source for this set is a male donor in good health and CMV-seronegative.

The V call is TRBV19, the J call TRBJ2-1, with 11 nucleotides matching TRBD2. Germline V gives CDR1 LNHDA, CDR2 SQIVND (reference sequence). Losses at the gene ends were 7 bases for V and 0 bases for J; bases not matched to a gene: 2. There are 15 residues in the CDR3. CDR3 loop: CASKTSGSSYNEQFF. The CDR3 region has the DNA TGTGCCAGTAAAACTAGCGGGAGCTCCTACAATGAGCAGTTCTTC.

This clone was recorded a few times. This chain joins TRBV6-6 and TRBJ2-7; maybe TRBD2 (6 bases). The CDR3 has 13 amino acids. With 7 bases removed from V and 3 bases from J, the gap between germline ends came to 13 bases. CDR1 is MNHNY, CDR2 SVGAGI, per germline (reference sequence). The CDR3 DNA follows: TGTGCCAGCACCTTTGGCGGGGACTACGAGCAGTACTTC. Translation gives CASTFGGDYEQYF.

Only one count was recorded for this clone. The chain couples TRBV7-9 to TRBJ1-1; D unresolved. Per the germline V gene, CDR1 is SEHNR and CDR2 is FQNEAQ (reference sequence). The V gene lost 5 bases and the J gene lost 1 base, with 14 bases spanning the gap. The CDR3 has 15 residues. CDR3: CASSLNRHGNTEAFF. In DNA, the CDR3 is TGTGCCAGCAGCCTTAACAGACACGGGAACACTGAAGCTTTCTTT. Drawing the rest from reference TRBV7-9 and TRBJ1-1, the complete variable domain is DTGVSQNPRHKITKRGQNVTFRCDPISEHNRLYWYRQTLGQGPEFLTYFQNEAQLEKSRLLSDRFSAERPKGSFSTLEIQRTEQGDSAMYLCASSLNRHGNTEAFFGQGTRLTVV.

The chain carries TRBV30 and TRBJ1-2, with TRBD1 matching over 11 bases. Germline assignment: CDR1 GTSNPN and CDR2 SVGIG (reference sequence). This CDR3 is built from 13 residues. V dropped 5 bases and J dropped 7; count of bases not matched to a gene: 6. This CDR3 is CAWDGTGGGGYTF. The CDR3 region has the DNA TGTGCCTGGGACGGGACAGGGGGTGGTGGCTACACCTTC.

The chain links TRBV6-1 to TRBJ2-2, with 7 positions matching TRBD2. After removal of 0 bases from V and 5 bases from J, the junction contained 3 bases not matched to a gene. Germline CDR1 MNHNS, CDR2 SASEGT. The CDR3 covers 15 residues. The CDR3 region has the DNA TGTGCCAGCAGTGAAGCAGGGAGGGGTACCGGGGAGCTGTTTTTT. Amino acid sequence: CASSEAGRGTGELFF.

The chain combines TRBV2 with TRBJ1-2; D not certain. Looked up from germline, CDR1 is SNHLY and CDR2 is FYNNEI. Trimming cost V 2 bases and J 7 bases, with 14 bases left between them. This CDR3 comprises 14 residues. As DNA, the CDR3 is TGTGCCAGCAGTGAAAGAGGAGCTAAAGGTGGCTACACCTTC. It yields the protein CASSERGAKGGYTF.

The gene calls are TRBV2 and TRBJ2-7; perhaps TRBD1 as D (7 bases). This CDR3 region has 14 residues. V lost 0 bases and J 6 bases, leaving 12 bases between the germline ends. Germline values: CDR1 SNHLY, CDR2 FYNNEI. CDR3 in DNA: TGTGCCAGCAGTGAAGCGCGGAGGGGGCGCGAGCAGTACTTC. It encodes CASSEARRGREQYF.

The rearrangement links TRBV9 to TRBJ1-1; D is possibly TRBD1 (5 bases). There are 13 residues in the CDR3. Germline V gene sequence: CDR1 SGDLS, CDR2 YYNGEE. V lost 1 base and J lost 3, with 7 bases in between. The CDR3 reads CASSVPGHTEAFF. The CDR3 DNA is TGTGCCAGCAGCGTACCAGGGCACACTGAAGCTTTCTTT. The full variable domain, in which reference TRBV9 and TRBJ1-1 provide the parts outside the CDR3, is DSGVTQTPKHLITATGQRVTLRCSPRSGDLSVYWYQQSLDQGLQFLIQYYNGEERAKGNILERFSAQQFPDLHSELNLSSLELGDSALYFCASSVPGHTEAFFGQGTRLTVV.

The chain combines TRBV30 with TRBJ1-4; D gene unclear. In germline, CDR1 is GTSNPN, CDR2 SVGIG (reference sequence). V was pared by 3 bases and J by 2 bases, with 7 bases between. The CDR3 loop spans 13 amino acids. The CDR3 nucleotides read TGTGCCTGGAGAAGAGGTACTAATGAAAAACTGTTTTTT. Its translation is CAWRRGTNEKLFF.

This clone was detected a few times. This chain uses TRBV7-9 with TRBJ1-2; D gene uncertain. Trimming removed 6 bases at V and 1 base at J, with 9 bases between. Germline V gives CDR1 SEHNR, CDR2 FQNEAQ (reference sequence). The CDR3 consists of 13 residues. CDR3 sequence reads: CASSSDFNYGYTF. For the CDR3, the DNA is TGTGCCAGCAGTTCCGACTTTAACTATGGCTACACCTTC. The full variable domain, with the rest looked up from reference TRBV7-9 and TRBJ1-2, is DTGVSQNPRHKITKRGQNVTFRCDPISEHNRLYWYRQTLGQGPEFLTYFQNEAQLEKSRLLSDRFSAERPKGSFSTLEIQRTEQGDSAMYLCASSSDFNYGYTFGSGTRLTVV.

The chain links TRBV27 to TRBJ1-2; 10 bases are shared with TRBD1. The ends lost 5 bases at V and 8 bases at J; junction bases unmatched: 8. This CDR3 spans 14 amino acids. Germline CDR1 and CDR2: MNHEY and SMNVEV (reference sequence). This CDR3 reads CASSLRQGARGYTF. The CDR3 DNA is TGTGCCAGCAGTCTAAGACAGGGGGCGCGGGGCTACACCTTC.

The chain employs TRBV18 and TRBJ1-1; no definite D call. There are 16 residues in the CDR3. Germline V lookup: CDR1 KGHSH, CDR2 LQKENI. Trimming removed 2 bases from V and 1 base from J, with 14 bases in between. The CDR3 protein is CASSPSGDRENTEAFF. CDR3 DNA sequence: TGTGCCAGCTCACCATCCGGGGATAGAGAGAACACTGAAGCTTTCTTT.

Notes on this clone: Other DNA variants within this sample encode the same CDR3. The genes are TRBV2 and TRBJ2-7, with 13 bases matching TRBD2. V lost 4 bases to trimming and J lost 4 bases; unmatched junction nucleotides: 1. Germline CDR1 and CDR2: SNHLY and FYNNEI. The CDR3 loop spans 14 amino acids. DNA of the CDR3: TGTGCCAGCAGTGGACTAGCGGGGGGTTACGAGCAGTACTTC. As protein: CASSGLAGGYEQYF.

The V gene is TRBV5-5, the J gene TRBJ1-5, with D tentatively TRBD1 (5 bases). CDR3 length: 14 amino acids. Per the germline V gene, CDR1 is SGHKS and CDR2 is YYEKEE (reference sequence). V was cut by 4 bases and J by 3 bases, with 11 bases left in between. The CDR3 region has the DNA TGTGCCAGCAGCCCAACAGGTGTCAATCAGCCCCAGCATTTT. It yields the protein CASSPTGVNQPQHF.

The CDR3 is CASSLSGGPLNEQFF. The CDR3 coding sequence is TGTGCCAGCAGTCTTAGCGGGGGACCCCTCAATGAGCAGTTCTTC. The chain has TRBV6-5 and TRBJ2-1, with 9 bases identical to TRBD2. The CDR3 runs 15 residues. The V gene end was trimmed by 5 bases and the J gene end by 6 bases; junction bases not matched to a gene: 8. Looked up from germline, CDR1 is MNHEY and CDR2 is SVGAGI.

The chain has TRBV7-9 and TRBJ2-5; D is ambiguous. The end of the DNA fits TRBJ2-7 better, so the J call may be wrong. Germline CDR1 SEHNR, CDR2 FQNEAQ (reference sequence). The CDR3 consists of 11 residues. CDR3 nucleotides: TGTGCCAGCGCTAGAGAGTACGAGCAGTACTTC. It codes for CASAREYEQYF.

This clone was recorded only once. The rearrangement links TRBV23-1 to TRBJ2-3, with 13 bases matching TRBD2. TRBV23-1 is identified as an open reading frame with a role that is uncertain. The J segment lost 0 bases and the V segment lost 4 bases, leaving 13 bases of the junction unmatched. The length of the CDR3 is 20 residues. The CDR3 region has the DNA TGCGCCAGCAGTCGTCGGGGGACTAGCGGGAATGGGATAAGCACAGATACGCAGTATTTT. Translating it yields CASSRRGTSGNGISTDTQYF.

The gene calls are TRBV6-1 and TRBJ1-2; a possible D gene is TRBD1 (6 bases). Germline loops: CDR1 MNHNS, CDR2 SASEGT. The CDR3 is 14 residues long. Trimming took 6 bases from V and 5 from J, leaving 16 bases between them. The CDR3 coding sequence is TGTGCCAGCAGCCGGGACAATAGGGGTTATGGCTACACCTTC. It codes for CASSRDNRGYGYTF.

The V gene is TRBV6-1, the J gene TRBJ1-5; D perhaps matches TRBD1 (6 bases). CDR3 length: 15 amino acids. Trimming pared 4 bases from V and 2 bases from J, leaving 12 bases between. Germline-derived CDR1 and CDR2 are MNHNS and SASEGT. The CDR3 is CASSGEQGGNQPQHF. DNA of the CDR3: TGTGCCAGCAGTGGGGAACAGGGCGGCAATCAGCCCCAGCATTTT.

This chain uses TRBV10-3 with TRBJ1-6; 7 nucleotides line up with TRBD1. The CDR3 consists of 13 residues. With V trimmed by 6 bases and J by 9 bases, 5 bases remained unmatched. From germline, CDR1 is ENHRY and CDR2 SYGVKD. This chain's CDR3 is CAIRDRVGSPLHF. The DNA of the CDR3 is TGTGCCATCAGAGACAGGGTCGGTTCACCCCTCCACTTT.

The genes are TRBV21-1 and TRBJ1-4. TRBV21-1 is recorded as a pseudogene. The length of the CDR3 is 13 residues. CDR3 bases: TGTGCCAGCAGCAGAGGCGGCCATGAAAAACTGTTTTTT. It yields the protein CASSRGGHEKLFF.

The J gene is TRBJ1-5, the V gene TRBV7-4; D is unclear. V lost 1 base and J lost 1, with 8 bases in between. This CDR3 region has 15 residues. CDR1 is SGHVT and CDR2 is SQSDAQ in the germline V gene. CDR3 nucleotides: TGTGCCAGCAGCTTAGGTGAACAGAGCAATCAGCCCCAGCATTTT. It codes for CASSLGEQSNQPQHF.

The V gene is TRBV27, the J gene TRBJ1-1, with TRBD1 identical over 7 bases. Germline V gene data show CDR1 as MNHEY and CDR2 as SMNVEV (reference sequence). CDR3 length equals 14 residues. V lost 3 bases to trimming and J lost 3 bases; unmatched junction nucleotides: 4. As DNA, the CDR3 is TGTGCCAGCAGTTTCCGCAGGGGGGACACTGAAGCTTTCTTT. Residues: CASSFRRGDTEAFF.

The rearrangement links TRBV5-8 to TRBJ1-2; D may be TRBD1 (6 bases). CDR3 size: 14 residues. In germline, CDR1 is SGHTS, CDR2 YDEGEE. The ends were cut back, 2 bases at V and 3 bases at J, with 11 bases in the middle. CDR3 region: CASSLWGRDYGYTF. CDR3 DNA sequence: TGTGCCAGCAGCTTATGGGGGCGCGACTATGGCTACACCTTC. Complete variable domain (other parts from reference TRBV5-8 and TRBJ1-2): EAGVTQSPTHLIKTRGQQATLRCSPISGHTSVYWYQQALGLGLQFLLWYDEGEERNRGNFPPRFSGRQFPNYSSELNVNALELEDSALYLCASSLWGRDYGYTFGSGTRLTVV.

The count of this clone is one. CDR3 in amino acids: CSGGEETQYF. The CDR3 DNA sequence: TGCAGCGGGGGGGAAGAGACCCAGTACTTC. This chain connects TRBV29-1 to TRBJ2-5, with TRBD2 as a possible D gene (6 bases). The CDR3 sequence is 10 residues long. Trimming pared 7 bases from V and 3 bases from J, leaving 6 bases between. CDR1 and CDR2 from the germline V gene are SQVTM and ANQGSEA.

The chain combines TRBV5-6 with TRBJ1-6; 10 bases fit TRBD1. Germline values: CDR1 SGHDT, CDR2 YYEEEE. The V and J ends lost 5 bases and 10 bases, in that order; junction bases with no gene match: 6. CDR3 length: 14 residues. CDR3 sequence: CASRRQGASSPLHF. In DNA, the CDR3 is TGTGCCAGCAGGAGACAGGGGGCCTCGTCACCCCTCCACTTT.

CDR3 DNA: TGTGCCAGCAGTGGGGGACTGGGGAACACTGAAGCTTTCTTT. Protein sequence: CASSGGLGNTEAFF. V and J are TRBV28 and TRBJ1-1, with D possibly being TRBD1 (5 bases). Between the trimmed V and J ends, which lost 5 bases and 1 base, there was a span of 11 bases. The CDR3 length is 14 residues. Looked up from germline, CDR1 is MDHEN and CDR2 is SYDVKM.